Listed below are T cell receptor beta chains from one sample, sequenced in a study of shared clonotypes between healthy human individuals. Here immunoSEQ multiplex PCR was the method, and the copy in TCRdb shows in-frame clones only, minus some. Here the sample spans 2,500,000 or so clones, roughly 90% being singletons. The sample consisted of naive CD4+ T cells from PBMCs. The receptors stem from a man younger than 35 in good health. Some clones in this sample may be carry-over from other donors' samples. Each CDR3 is given with its conserved first and last residue. The order of the fields is CDR3 DNA, CDR3 protein, D gene, clone size, V gene, J gene. D genes are given only for firm matches. Size is omitted from some rows. Given values are once, few, many or a class for expanded clones.

CDR3 DNA: TGTGCCAGCACCGACAGGGGGCGCCAAGAGACCCAGTACTTC
CDR3 protein: CASTDRGRQETQYF
D gene: TRBD1
clone size: .
V gene: TRBV6-1
J gene: TRBJ2-5

CDR3 DNA: TGTGCCAGCAGCTTAGAAGAGGGAGCTAACTATGGCTACACCTTC
CDR3 protein: CASSLEEGANYGYTF
D gene: .
clone size: once
V gene: TRBV7-9
J gene: TRBJ1-2

CDR3 DNA: TGTGCCAGCAGCAAAGCTGCACCGGGAGGAAGCAATCAGCCCCAGCATTTT
CDR3 protein: CASSKAAPGGSNQPQHF
D gene: .
clone size: .
V gene: TRBV21-1
J gene: TRBJ1-5

CDR3 DNA: TGTGCCAGCAGTGAAGCCTGGACAGCCTACGAGCAGTACTTC
CDR3 protein: CASSEAWTAYEQYF
D gene: .
clone size: .
V gene: TRBV6-1
J gene: TRBJ2-7

CDR3 DNA: TGTGCCAGCTCACCACCGGCGTTGAGCTCCTACAATGAGCAGTTCTTC
CDR3 protein: CASSPPALSSYNEQFF
D gene: .
clone size: .
V gene: TRBV18
J gene: TRBJ2-1

CDR3 DNA: TGCAGCGTGGCCGGGACAGGGTGGGGCTACACCTTC
CDR3 protein: CSVAGTGWGYTF
D gene: TRBD1
clone size: .
V gene: TRBV29-1
J gene: TRBJ1-2

CDR3 DNA: TGTGCCAGCGGGCTGGGGGAGCAAAACATTCAGTACTTC
CDR3 protein: CASGLGEQNIQYF
D gene: .
clone size: .
V gene: TRBV28
J gene: TRBJ2-4

CDR3 DNA: TGTGCCAGCAGCACCCGAGACAGGGGGAACACTGAAGCTTTCTTT
CDR3 protein: CASSTRDRGNTEAFF
D gene: TRBD1
clone size: .
V gene: TRBV5-6
J gene: TRBJ1-1

CDR3 DNA: TGTGCCATCAGTGGGAAAGCAGGGAACACTGAAGCTTTCTTT
CDR3 protein: CAISGKAGNTEAFF
D gene: .
clone size: .
V gene: TRBV10-3
J gene: TRBJ1-1

CDR3 DNA: TGTGCCAGCAGTTTCCCCTATTCGGCGGAAAACTCCTACGAGCAGTACTTC
CDR3 protein: CASSFPYSAENSYEQYF
D gene: .
clone size: once
V gene: TRBV28
J gene: TRBJ2-7

CDR3 DNA: TGTGCCAGCACCGACGAGATAGCGGGAGGTAATGAGCAGTTCTTC
CDR3 protein: CASTDEIAGGNEQFF
D gene: TRBD2
clone size: .
V gene: TRBV6-6
J gene: TRBJ2-1

CDR3 DNA: TGTGCCAGCTCATCGACAGGGGTTTGGACAGATACGCAGTATTTT
CDR3 protein: CASSSTGVWTDTQYF
D gene: TRBD1
clone size: .
V gene: TRBV18
J gene: TRBJ2-3

CDR3 DNA: TGTGCCAGCAGCAAGCATACGGCGGGAGACTGGAGCTCCTACAATGAGCAGTTCTTC
CDR3 protein: CASSKHTAGDWSSYNEQFF
D gene: .
clone size: .
V gene: TRBV21-1
J gene: TRBJ2-1

CDR3 DNA: TGTGCCAGCAGCTTAACGGTGCTCGCTGGATATGGCTACACCTTC
CDR3 protein: CASSLTVLAGYGYTF
D gene: .
clone size: .
V gene: TRBV11-2
J gene: TRBJ1-2

CDR3 DNA: TGTGCCAGCACCTTATTGGGATTATCTAGCACAGATACGCAGTATTTT
CDR3 protein: CASTLLGLSSTDTQYF
D gene: .
clone size: .
V gene: TRBV7-2
J gene: TRBJ2-3

CDR3 DNA: TGTGCCAGCACCCTCAACAGGCGGGGTGAAAAACTGTTTTTT
CDR3 protein: CASTLNRRGEKLFF
D gene: .
clone size: .
V gene: TRBV28
J gene: TRBJ1-4

CDR3 DNA: TGTGCCAGCTCACCATCTGGGACAGGGGGCGACACTGAAGCTTTCTTT
CDR3 protein: CASSPSGTGGDTEAFF
D gene: TRBD1
clone size: .
V gene: TRBV18
J gene: TRBJ1-1

CDR3 DNA: TGCGCCAGCAGCCCGAGCGGGAGGGCTTCTTTCTTC
CDR3 protein: CASSPSGRASFF
D gene: TRBD2
clone size: .
V gene: TRBV4-1
J gene: TRBJ2-1

CDR3 DNA: TGTGCCAGCAGTGAGACCTTAGGAGGGTACGAGCAGTGCTTC
CDR3 protein: CASSETLGGYEQCF
D gene: .
clone size: .
V gene: TRBV25-1
J gene: TRBJ2-7

CDR3 DNA: TGTGCCAGCTTTCGTTCTGGTCACAATGAGCAGTTCTTC
CDR3 protein: CASFRSGHNEQFF
D gene: .
clone size: .
V gene: TRBV5-5
J gene: TRBJ2-1

CDR3 DNA: TGTGCCAGCAGTGAGATTACGCTCGGCGATGAGCAGTTCTTC
CDR3 protein: CASSEITLGDEQFF
D gene: .
clone size: .
V gene: TRBV2
J gene: TRBJ2-1

CDR3 DNA: TGTGCCAGCAGCGCCCTTGGACACGCAAGCACAGATACGCAGTATTTT
CDR3 protein: CASSALGHASTDTQYF
D gene: .
clone size: .
V gene: TRBV28
J gene: TRBJ2-3

CDR3 DNA: TGTGCCAGCAGCTTAGGGCGTCGACTAGCGGGTTATCTGGATACGCAGTATTTT
CDR3 protein: CASSLGRRLAGYLDTQYF
D gene: TRBD2
clone size: .
V gene: TRBV7-8
J gene: TRBJ2-3

CDR3 DNA: TGTGCCAGCAGCCATCGTCCAACAGCTTCGTTGCAAACAGATACGCAGTATTTT
CDR3 protein: CASSHRPTASLQTDTQYF
D gene: .
clone size: .
V gene: TRBV4-2
J gene: TRBJ2-3

CDR3 DNA: TGCGCCAGCAGCCAGACAATACTGACCCCGGGTAACCTCTCTGGAAACACCATATATTTT
CDR3 protein: CASSQTILTPGNLSGNTIYF
D gene: .
clone size: .
V gene: TRBV4-1
J gene: TRBJ1-3

CDR3 DNA: TGTGCCAGTAGTCTACTAATCCTCACAGATACGCAGTATTTT
CDR3 protein: CASSLLILTDTQYF
D gene: .
clone size: .
V gene: TRBV19
J gene: TRBJ2-3

CDR3 DNA: TGCGCCAGCAGCCAGGGGGGGACAGGGTCTTGGACCGGGGAGCTGTTTTTT
CDR3 protein: CASSQGGTGSWTGELFF
D gene: TRBD1
clone size: .
V gene: TRBV4-1
J gene: TRBJ2-2

CDR3 DNA: TGCGCCAGCAGCTTTGACAGTTACTCAACCTACGAGCAGTACTTC
CDR3 protein: CASSFDSYSTYEQYF
D gene: .
clone size: .
V gene: TRBV5-1
J gene: TRBJ2-7

CDR3 DNA: TGTGCCAGCAGCTTGCATCCTAGCGGGGTCCAAGAGACCCAGTACTTC
CDR3 protein: CASSLHPSGVQETQYF
D gene: TRBD2
clone size: .
V gene: TRBV5-6
J gene: TRBJ2-5

CDR3 DNA: TGTGCCAGCAGTATGCCCGGGACTAGCGTATACAATGAGCAGTTCTTC
CDR3 protein: CASSMPGTSVYNEQFF
D gene: TRBD2
clone size: once
V gene: TRBV28
J gene: TRBJ2-1

CDR3 DNA: TGTGCCAGCAGCTCGACTTATTATAGACAGGGGCTTAGTGGCTACACCTTC
CDR3 protein: CASSSTYYRQGLSGYTF
D gene: TRBD1
clone size: .
V gene: TRBV5-5
J gene: TRBJ1-2

CDR3 DNA: TGTGCCAGCAGTAAACCGGGCTTGAGAAACACCATATATTTT
CDR3 protein: CASSKPGLRNTIYF
D gene: .
clone size: .
V gene: TRBV28
J gene: TRBJ1-3

CDR3 DNA: TGTGCCAGCAGCCTGGTAACGGGCGGCTCACAATACGAGCAGTACTTC
CDR3 protein: CASSLVTGGSQYEQYF
D gene: .
clone size: .
V gene: TRBV4-2
J gene: TRBJ2-7

CDR3 DNA: TGTGCCAGCACCCCCCCACTGAGGGCGGGGGGAAATGAGCAGTTCTTC
CDR3 protein: CASTPPLRAGGNEQFF
D gene: TRBD2
clone size: .
V gene: TRBV28
J gene: TRBJ2-1

CDR3 DNA: TGTGCCATCAGTGAGTTAGAACAGGGTACCGGGGAGCTGTTTTTT
CDR3 protein: CAISELEQGTGELFF
D gene: .
clone size: .
V gene: TRBV10-3
J gene: TRBJ2-2

CDR3 DNA: TGTGCCAGTACAGACAGAGCGGGAACTCGCTCTGGGGCCAACGTCCTGACTTTC
CDR3 protein: CASTDRAGTRSGANVLTF
D gene: TRBD2
clone size: once
V gene: TRBV19
J gene: TRBJ2-6

CDR3 DNA: TGTGCCAGCAGCTTAGTGGCGGGACATACCACAGATACGCAGTATTTT
CDR3 protein: CASSLVAGHTTDTQYF
D gene: .
clone size: .
V gene: TRBV11-2
J gene: TRBJ2-3

CDR3 DNA: TGTGCCAGCAGCGTGGCGGGAAGCGCCGGGGAGCTGTTTTTT
CDR3 protein: CASSVAGSAGELFF
D gene: .
clone size: .
V gene: TRBV9
J gene: TRBJ2-2

CDR3 DNA: TGTGCCAGCAGTTTATCCCTGAACACTGAAGCTTTCTTT
CDR3 protein: CASSLSLNTEAFF
D gene: .
clone size: once
V gene: TRBV6-5
J gene: TRBJ1-1

CDR3 DNA: TGTGCCAGCAGCTTAGTGGCAGGGAGCAATCAGCCCCAGCATTTT
CDR3 protein: CASSLVAGSNQPQHF
D gene: .
clone size: .
V gene: TRBV7-6
J gene: TRBJ1-5

CDR3 DNA: TGTGCCAGCAGCCCCCTAGGGACAGGGGGCGCCAACAATGAGCAGTTCTTC
CDR3 protein: CASSPLGTGGANNEQFF
D gene: TRBD1
clone size: .
V gene: TRBV28
J gene: TRBJ2-1

CDR3 DNA: TGTGCCAGCAGTTTGAAGGGGGCTACGGGCGAGCAGTACTTC
CDR3 protein: CASSLKGATGEQYF
D gene: TRBD1
clone size: few
V gene: TRBV6-5
J gene: TRBJ2-7

CDR3 DNA: TGCGCCAGCAGCTTGGGGGGCCCGGAATTCAGGGGGTCCTCCTACGAGCAGTACTTC
CDR3 protein: CASSLGGPEFRGSSYEQYF
D gene: TRBD1
clone size: .
V gene: TRBV5-1
J gene: TRBJ2-7

CDR3 DNA: TGTGCCAGCAGCCTGGACAGGGTCACCGGGGAGCTGTTTTTT
CDR3 protein: CASSLDRVTGELFF
D gene: TRBD1
clone size: .
V gene: TRBV11-3
J gene: TRBJ2-2

CDR3 DNA: TGTGCCAGTAGTGCCCGGGCTAGCGGGAGCCCCGCGCAGTACTTC
CDR3 protein: CASSARASGSPAQYF
D gene: TRBD2
clone size: .
V gene: TRBV19
J gene: TRBJ2-7

CDR3 DNA: TGTGCCAGCGGGCCGAGCTATGGCTACACCTTC
CDR3 protein: CASGPSYGYTF
D gene: .
clone size: .
V gene: TRBV28
J gene: TRBJ1-2

CDR3 DNA: TGCGCCAGCAGCTTGGGCTTGGGAGGAGCGCCCTACGAGCAGTACTTC
CDR3 protein: CASSLGLGGAPYEQYF
D gene: .
clone size: .
V gene: TRBV5-1
J gene: TRBJ2-7

CDR3 DNA: TGTGCCAGCAGCCGTCGGCCCGAGGGCCACAATGAGCAGTTCTTC
CDR3 protein: CASSRRPEGHNEQFF
D gene: .
clone size: .
V gene: TRBV9
J gene: TRBJ2-1

CDR3 DNA: TGTGCCAGCAGCTCGGGGTTAGGCTGGCCCTACGAGCAGTACTTC
CDR3 protein: CASSSGLGWPYEQYF
D gene: .
clone size: .
V gene: TRBV11-2
J gene: TRBJ2-7

CDR3 DNA: TGCGCCAGCGTAGAAAGCATGGGGGGCACTGAAGCTTTCTTT
CDR3 protein: CASVESMGGTEAFF
D gene: .
clone size: .
V gene: TRBV5-1
J gene: TRBJ1-1

CDR3 DNA: TGCGCCAGCAGCCCCGGACTAGCGGGAACGGCCTACAATGAGCAGTTCTTC
CDR3 protein: CASSPGLAGTAYNEQFF
D gene: TRBD2
clone size: .
V gene: TRBV5-1
J gene: TRBJ2-1

CDR3 DNA: TGCGCCAGCAGCTTGGCCTTGGCGGGCTCGGCATTGGATACGCAGTATTTT
CDR3 protein: CASSLALAGSALDTQYF
D gene: .
clone size: .
V gene: TRBV5-1
J gene: TRBJ2-3